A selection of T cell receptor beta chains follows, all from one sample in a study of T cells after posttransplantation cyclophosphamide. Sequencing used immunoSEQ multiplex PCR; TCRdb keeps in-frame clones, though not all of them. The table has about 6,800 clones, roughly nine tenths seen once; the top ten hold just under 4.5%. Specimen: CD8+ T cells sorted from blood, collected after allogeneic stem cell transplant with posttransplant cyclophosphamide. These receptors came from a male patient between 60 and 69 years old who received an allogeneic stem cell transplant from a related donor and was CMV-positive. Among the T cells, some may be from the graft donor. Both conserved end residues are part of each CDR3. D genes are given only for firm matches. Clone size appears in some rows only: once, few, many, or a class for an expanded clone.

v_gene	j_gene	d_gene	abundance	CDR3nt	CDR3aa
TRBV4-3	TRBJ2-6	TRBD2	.	TGCGCCAGCAGCCAAGAGGGACTAGCGGGGACTGGGGCCAACGTCCTGACTTTC	CASSQEGLAGTGANVLTF
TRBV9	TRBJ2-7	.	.	TGTGCCAGCAGCGTAGGTAGTGCAGGGGACGAGCAGTACTTC	CASSVGSAGDEQYF
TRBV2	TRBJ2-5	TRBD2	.	TGTGCCAGCAGTCTCCGACTAGCGGGGTTCCAAGAGACCCAGTACTTC	CASSLRLAGFQETQYF
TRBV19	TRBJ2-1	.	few	TGTGCCAGTACTCTCGGTGATGAGCAGTTCTTC	CASTLGDEQFF
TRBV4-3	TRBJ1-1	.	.	TGCGCCAGCAGCCAAGAGGTGGAGGACAGGAACACTGAAGCTTTCTTT	CASSQEVEDRNTEAFF
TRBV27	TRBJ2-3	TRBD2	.	TGTGCCAGCAGTCCATCACCTAGCGGGGGGGCCGGAGATACGCAGTATTTT	CASSPSPSGGAGDTQYF
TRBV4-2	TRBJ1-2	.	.	TGTGCCAGCAGCCAAGATGGGCAGGGTGGTGACTATGGCTACACCTTC	CASSQDGQGGDYGYTF
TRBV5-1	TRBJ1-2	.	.	TGCGCCAGCAGCTTAACAGGGCGAGGTATAGAAGGCTACACCTTC	CASSLTGRGIEGYTF
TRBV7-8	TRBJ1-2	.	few	TGTGCCAGCAGCTTAGGGCGGGATGGCTACACCTTC	CASSLGRDGYTF
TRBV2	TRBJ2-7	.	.	TGTGCCAGCAGTGACCCCAGGACGACTGGGAGCTCCTACGAGCAGTACTTC	CASSDPRTTGSSYEQYF
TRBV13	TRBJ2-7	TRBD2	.	TGTGCCAGCAGCCCCGACGCGCGGGGGATGTACGAGCAGTACTTC	CASSPDARGMYEQYF
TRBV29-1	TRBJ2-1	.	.	TGCAGCGCGACCGGGTCCTACAATGAGCAGTTCTTC	CSATGSYNEQFF
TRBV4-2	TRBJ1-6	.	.	TGTGCCAGCAGCCAAGGTAGCAGCTCCTATAATTCCCCCCTCCACTTT	CASSQGSSSYNSPLHF
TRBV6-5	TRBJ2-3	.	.	TGTGCCAGCAGTTCTCTAGGGACTGCCCTAGATACGCAGTATTTT	CASSSLGTALDTQYF
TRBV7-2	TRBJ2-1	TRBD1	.	TGTGCCAGCAGTTCCGGGACAGGGGCCAATGAGCAGTTCTTC	CASSSGTGANEQFF
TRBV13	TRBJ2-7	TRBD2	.	TGTGCCTCCGGGGCGGGGGGTTCTTACGAGCAGTACTTC	CASGAGGSYEQYF
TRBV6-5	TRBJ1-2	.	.	TGTGCCAGCAGTGCAACAGGGTACTATGGCTACACCTTC	CASSATGYYGYTF
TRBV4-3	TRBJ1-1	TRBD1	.	TGCGCCAGCAGCCAGGGGCGGACAGGGGGCACTGAAGCTTTCTTT	CASSQGRTGGTEAFF
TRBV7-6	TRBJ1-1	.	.	TGTGCCAGCAGCCCGGAGAGGAACACTGAAGCTTTCTTT	CASSPERNTEAFF
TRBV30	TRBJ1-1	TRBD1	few	TGTGCCTGGAGTGTTGGACAGGGCACTGAAGCTTTCTTT	CAWSVGQGTEAFF
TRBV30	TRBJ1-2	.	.	TGTGCCTGGAGTGTCGACAGCTATGGCTACACCTTC	CAWSVDSYGYTF
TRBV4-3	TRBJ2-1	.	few	TGCGCCAGCAGCCAAGATATAGGTAGCGACTCCTACAATGAGCAGTTCTTC	CASSQDIGSDSYNEQFF
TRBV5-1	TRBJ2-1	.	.	TGCGCCAGCAGCGGGGGGGCAGGTGAGCAGTTCTTC	CASSGGAGEQFF
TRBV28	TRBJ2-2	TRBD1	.	TGTGCCAGCAGTACAGGGGGCGCGAACACCGGGGAGCTGTTTTTT	CASSTGGANTGELFF
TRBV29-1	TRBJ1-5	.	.	TGCAGCGTTGGTCAGATTAATCAGCCCCAGCATTTT	CSVGQINQPQHF
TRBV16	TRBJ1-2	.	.	TGTGCCAGCAGCCAATTAGCGGGAGAGGGCTATGGCTACACCTTC	CASSQLAGEGYGYTF
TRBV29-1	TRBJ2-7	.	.	TGCAGCGTTGAATTGATGAGGGAGCCTGCTAACGAGCAGTACTTC	CSVELMREPANEQYF
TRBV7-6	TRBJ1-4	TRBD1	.	TGTGCCAGCAGCTCAACTCAGGGGGTAGATGAAAAACTGTTTTTT	CASSSTQGVDEKLFF
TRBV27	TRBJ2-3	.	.	TGCCACCCCCGGAGACCAGGGTACACAGATACGCAGTATTTT	CHPRRPGYTDTQYF
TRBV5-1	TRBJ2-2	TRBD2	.	TGCGCCAGCAGCTTGGGACTAGCGGACACCGGGGAGCTGTTTTTT	CASSLGLADTGELFF
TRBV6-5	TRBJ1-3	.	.	TGTGCCACCCGAGGCTCTGGAAACACCATATATTTT	CATRGSGNTIYF
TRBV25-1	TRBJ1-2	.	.	TGTGCCAGCAGTGAAAGGGGTTTCTATGGCTACACCTTC	CASSERGFYGYTF
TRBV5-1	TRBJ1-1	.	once	TGCGCCAGCAGCTTAGGAGTGAACACTGAAGCTTTCTTT	CASSLGVNTEAFF
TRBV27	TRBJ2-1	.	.	TGTGCCAGCGAGGGACTTAATGAGCAGTTCTTC	CASEGLNEQFF
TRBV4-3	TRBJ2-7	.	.	TGCGCCAGCAGCCAAGATCCGGGGGACGAGCAGTACTTC	CASSQDPGDEQYF
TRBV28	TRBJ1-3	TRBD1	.	TGTGCCAGCAGTTTGGAGACAGGGCGGGGAAACACCATATATTTT	CASSLETGRGNTIYF
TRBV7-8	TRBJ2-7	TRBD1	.	TGTGCCAGCAGCTTAGAACTAGGGACAGGTCTCCACGAGCAGTACTTC	CASSLELGTGLHEQYF
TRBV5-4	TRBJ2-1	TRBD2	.	TGTGCCAGCACCTTACTAGCGGGGGGTTTCAATGAGCAGTTCTTC	CASTLLAGGFNEQFF
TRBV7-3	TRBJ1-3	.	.	TGTGCCAGCAGCTTGGGGCCCTCTTGGGGAAACACCATATATTTT	CASSLGPSWGNTIYF
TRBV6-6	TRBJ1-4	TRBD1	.	TGTGCCAGCAGTTACCTCGGACAGGGGACGATTGAAAAACTGTTTTTT	CASSYLGQGTIEKLFF
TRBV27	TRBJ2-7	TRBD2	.	TGTGCCAGCAGTTTTAAGCGGGGGGGCTACGAGCAGTACTTC	CASSFKRGGYEQYF
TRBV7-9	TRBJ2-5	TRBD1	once	TGTGCCAGCAGCCCAAGGGACAGGGTAGAGACCCAGTACTTC	CASSPRDRVETQYF
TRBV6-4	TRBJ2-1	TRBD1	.	TGTGCCAGCAGTGCCAAAGGGACAGGGGGATCGGGGGAGCAGTTCTTC	CASSAKGTGGSGEQFF
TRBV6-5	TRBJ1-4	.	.	TGTGCCAGCAGTTTCGACGGGAAGGGAGAAAAACTGTTTTTT	CASSFDGKGEKLFF
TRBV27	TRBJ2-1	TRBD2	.	TGTGCCAGCAGTCTCACGGGGGGGAACTACAATGAGCAGTTCTTC	CASSLTGGNYNEQFF
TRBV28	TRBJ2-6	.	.	TGTGCCAGCAGTCTGTGGCAGGGCCTGAGCTCTGGGGCCAACGTCCTGACTTTC	CASSLWQGLSSGANVLTF
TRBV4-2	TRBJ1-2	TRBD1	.	TGTGCCAGCAGCCAAGATCGAGGGACAGATCCTAACTATGGCTACACCTTC	CASSQDRGTDPNYGYTF
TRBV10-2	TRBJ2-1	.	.	TGCGCCAGCAGTGAGCCAGGGATTGGGTACAATGAGCAGTTCTTC	CASSEPGIGYNEQFF
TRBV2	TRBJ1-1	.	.	TGTGCCAGCAGTGAAGCCCACACCTCTGAAGCTTTCTTT	CASSEAHTSEAFF
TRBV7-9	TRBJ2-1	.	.	TGTGCCAGCAGCTTAGGGTTCGGGCAGTTCTTC	CASSLGFGQFF
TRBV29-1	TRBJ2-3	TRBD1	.	TGCAGCGTTGCCCCTGACAGGGAGAGGGGTACAGATACGCAGTATTTT	CSVAPDRERGTDTQYF
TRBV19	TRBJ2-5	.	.	TGTGCCAGTAGTATATATGGGGGGCAAGAGACCCAGTACTTC	CASSIYGGQETQYF
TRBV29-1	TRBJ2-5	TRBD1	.	TGCAGCGCCGTAATAGACAGGGGGCACCAAGAGACCCAGTACTTC	CSAVIDRGHQETQYF
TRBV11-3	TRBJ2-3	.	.	TGTGCCAGCAGCTCTACTAGGAATACGCAGTATTTT	CASSSTRNTQYF